The rows below give T cell receptor beta chains drawn from one sample of a study of T cell clonotyping in hematopoietic cell transplantation. Here immunoSEQ multiplex PCR was the method, and the copy in TCRdb shows in-frame clones only, minus some. The data contain around 25,000 clones, roughly 82% of them seen just once; the ten biggest clones take up 24%. The specimen comprised peripheral blood mononuclear cells, sampled before stem cell transplant. The receptors come from a woman aged 60-70 years with acute myeloid leukemia. Some clones in this sample may be carry-over from other donors' samples. The CDR3 runs from the conserved cysteine through the conserved F or W. A D gene is named only where the DNA matches it firmly.

D gene: TRBD1; V gene: TRBV7-9; J gene: TRBJ2-3; CDR3 protein: CASSARQGASTDTQYF
D gene: .; V gene: TRBV27; J gene: TRBJ2-7; CDR3 protein: CASSLSSRREQYF
D gene: .; V gene: TRBV19; J gene: TRBJ1-1; CDR3 protein: CASNWRGNTEAFF
D gene: .; V gene: TRBV6-4; J gene: TRBJ1-6; CDR3 protein: CASSVTENSPLHF
D gene: .; V gene: TRBV7-9; J gene: TRBJ1-1; CDR3 protein: CASSAPGFGTEAFF
D gene: .; V gene: TRBV28; J gene: TRBJ2-7; CDR3 protein: CASSLETRGYEQYF
D gene: .; V gene: TRBV11-3; J gene: TRBJ1-3; CDR3 protein: CASSRTGNSGNTIYF
D gene: .; V gene: TRBV4-3; J gene: TRBJ2-1; CDR3 protein: CASSEEREDLYNEQFF
D gene: .; V gene: TRBV10-3; J gene: TRBJ2-1; CDR3 protein: CAITDMNEQFF
D gene: TRBD1; V gene: TRBV4-1; J gene: TRBJ1-1; CDR3 protein: CASSHDGQGRRTEAFF
D gene: TRBD1; V gene: TRBV4-1; J gene: TRBJ1-5; CDR3 protein: CASSRGTGEKSNQPQHF
D gene: .; V gene: TRBV5-1; J gene: TRBJ2-5; CDR3 protein: CASSWGRGGGGRQETQYF
D gene: .; V gene: TRBV29-1; J gene: TRBJ1-2; CDR3 protein: CSGSGTEGGYTF
D gene: .; V gene: TRBV19; J gene: TRBJ2-5; CDR3 protein: CASSIGEGETQYF